These T cell receptor beta chains were read from a single sample in a study of CD8 T cells in ankylosing spondylitis. Via MiXCR, TCRdb re-called the 5' RACE reads, giving one row per CDR3 protein. The sample includes 700,000 to 850,000 distinct CDR3 sequences, 10% to 15% of them seen just once. Sequencing was carried out using blood, either unsorted or a sorted T cell fraction (not recorded which). These receptors came from a male donor with ankylosing spondylitis. Both conserved end residues are part of each CDR3. D genes are given only for firm matches. Rows may omit the clone size; those that give it use once, few, many or a size class.

. | TRBJ2-1 | TRBV6-1 | few | 13 | CASSVNSWNEQFF | TGTGCCAGCAGTGTAAATAGTTGGAATGAGCAGTTCTTC
. | TRBJ2-3 | TRBV11-3 | . | 14 | CASSLGPSDYTQYF | TGTGCCAGCAGCTTAGGCCCGTCGGATTATACGCAGTATTTT
. | TRBJ2-7 | TRBV5-1 | . | 13 | CASSYVGRYEQYF | TGCGCCAGCAGCTACGTGGGTCGGTACGAGCAGTACTTC
. | TRBJ1-1 | TRBV10-3 | . | 14 | CAISGKLLNTEAFF | TGTGCCATCAGTGGGAAATTGCTGAACACTGAAGCTTTCTTT
TRBD1 | TRBJ1-1 | TRBV20-1 | many | 15 | CSATPGGIWGTEAFF | TGCAGTGCTACTCCAGGGGGCATCTGGGGCACTGAAGCTTTCTTT
. | TRBJ2-5 | TRBV20-1 | few | 13 | CSAYWRGKNTQYF | TGCAGTGCTTATTGGCGGGGAAAGAATACCCAGTACTTC
. | TRBJ2-5 | TRBV10-3 | few | 13 | CAISDRGTETQYF | TGTGCCATCAGTGACCGGGGGACAGAGACCCAGTACTTC
. | TRBJ2-7 | TRBV20-1 | few | 12 | CSASGEAYEQYF | TGCAGTGCTAGCGGGGAGGCCTACGAGCAGTACTTC
TRBD2 | TRBJ2-5 | TRBV7-2 | many | 14 | CASSPRLAEETQYF | TGTGCCAGCAGCCCCCGACTAGCGGAAGAGACCCAGTACTTC
. | TRBJ2-1 | TRBV10-3 | few | 12 | CATSVTYNEQFF | TGTGCCACCAGTGTAACCTACAATGAGCAGTTCTTC
TRBD2 | TRBJ2-1 | TRBV20-1 | many | 14 | CSASTSGSYNEQFF | TGCAGTGCTTCCACTAGCGGCTCCTACAATGAGCAGTTCTTC
TRBD1 | TRBJ2-1 | TRBV5-5 | few | 14 | CASSLGQGPLHRFF | TGTGCCAGCAGCTTGGGACAGGGGCCGCTACACCGGTTCTTC
. | TRBJ2-7 | TRBV20-1 | . | 17 | CSVVVQDPRPVGYEQYF | TGCAGTGTTGTGGTCCAGGACCCACGTCCGGTGGGCTACGAGCAGTACTTC
TRBD1 | TRBJ1-1 | TRBV29-1 | many | 13 | CSDGTGRGTEAFF | TGCAGCGACGGGACAGGGAGGGGAACTGAAGCTTTCTTT
TRBD2 | TRBJ2-5 | TRBV20-1 | few | 14 | CSELGGDVEETQYF | TGCAGTGAGCTGGGGGGGGACGTCGAAGAGACCCAGTACTTC
. | TRBJ1-4 | TRBV4-2 | . | 14 | CASSQQGSSEKLFF | TGTGCCAGCAGCCAACAGGGGTCTAGTGAAAAACTGTTTTTT
. | TRBJ2-3 | TRBV6-2/TRBV6-3 | . | 15 | CASSLDGTSTDTQYF | TGTGCCAGCAGTCTGGACGGTACTAGCACAGATACGCAGTATTTT
. | TRBJ2-1 | TRBV6-5 | . | 12 | CASTQFGAGEFF | TGTGCCAGCACACAATTCGGGGCAGGAGAGTTCTTC
. | TRBJ2-7 | TRBV6-1 | many | 14 | CASSPDGRGYEQYF | TGTGCCAGCAGTCCCGACGGGAGAGGCTACGAGCAGTACTTC
TRBD2 | TRBJ2-3 | TRBV20-1 | . | 13 | CSAEGTSADTQYF | TGCAGTGCGGAAGGGACTAGCGCAGATACGCAGTATTTT
. | TRBJ1-2 | TRBV12-3/TRBV12-4 | many | 15 | CASSLGGTANYGYTF | TGTGCCAGCAGCCTCGGTGGCACAGCTAACTATGGCTACACCTTC
. | TRBJ2-3 | TRBV7-2 | many | 15 | CASYREVARWDTQYF | TGTGCCAGCTATAGAGAGGTGGCTCGTTGGGATACGCAGTATTTT
. | TRBJ1-5 | TRBV7-6 | many | 13 | CASSFNGNQPQHF | TGTGCCAGCAGCTTCAACGGCAATCAGCCCCAGCATTTT
. | TRBJ2-1 | TRBV10-2 | . | 12 | CASRRLYNEQFF | TGCGCCAGCAGGAGGCTGTACAATGAGCAGTTCTTC
TRBD2 | TRBJ2-3 | TRBV5-1 | . | 16 | CASSFLGLAGGDTQYF | TGCGCCAGCAGCTTCCTCGGACTAGCGGGGGGAGATACGCAGTATTTT
. | TRBJ1-1 | TRBV4-3 | few | 16 | CASSPSVGTVVTEAFF | TGCGCCAGCAGCCCCTCAGTCGGTACGGTAGTAACTGAAGCTTTCTTT
. | TRBJ2-1 | TRBV4-3 | many | 15 | CASSQDTGLYNEQFF | TGCGCCAGCAGCCAAGACACCGGGCTGTACAATGAGCAGTTCTTC
. | TRBJ2-3 | TRBV5-1 | . | 13 | CASSFRGPDTQYF | TGCGCCAGCAGCTTCCGGGGGCCAGATACGCAGTATTTT
. | TRBJ2-1 | TRBV7-2 | . | 17 | CASSLVGVGSAHNEQFF | TGTGCCAGCAGCTTAGTTGGGGTCGGGAGTGCTCACAATGAGCAGTTCTTC
TRBD2 | TRBJ2-1 | TRBV7-2 | . | 15 | CASSRSGRGAYEQFF | TGTGCCAGCAGCCGCAGCGGGAGGGGGGCCTATGAGCAGTTCTTC
. | TRBJ2-3 | TRBV4-1 | . | 13 | CASSQEMRNTQYF | TGCGCCAGCAGCCAAGAAATGCGGAATACGCAGTATTTT
. | TRBJ1-2 | TRBV7-2 | many | 13 | CASSSPPGRGYTF | TGTGCCAGCAGCTCCCCTCCGGGACGTGGCTACACCTTC
TRBD2 | TRBJ2-1 | TRBV20-1 | . | 13 | CSANGLAGNEQFF | TGCAGTGCAAACGGACTAGCGGGAAATGAGCAGTTCTTC
. | TRBJ2-5 | TRBV12-3/TRBV12-4 | many | 11 | CASSLMTRQYF | TGTGCCAGCAGTCTTATGACACGACAGTACTTC
. | TRBJ2-5 | TRBV20-1 | . | 13 | CSAGDIIGETQYF | TGCAGTGCTGGGGACATAATTGGGGAGACCCAGTACTTC
. | TRBJ2-1 | TRBV27 | many | 15 | CASSLYLSSYNEQFF | TGTGCCAGCAGTTTGTACCTTAGCTCCTACAATGAGCAGTTCTTC
. | TRBJ1-1 | TRBV5-5 | few | 14 | CASSRDPVNTEAFF | TGTGCCAGCAGCCGCGACCCGGTGAACACTGAAGCTTTCTTT
TRBD2 | TRBJ2-7 | TRBV6-5 | . | 16 | CASSYDKLAGVYEQYF | TGTGCCAGCAGTTACGACAAACTAGCGGGAGTCTACGAGCAGTACTTC
. | TRBJ2-5 | TRBV6-1 | . | 15 | CASSVQETRQETQYF | TGTGCCAGCAGCGTACAGGAGACGCGCCAAGAGACCCAGTACTTC
TRBD1 | TRBJ1-5 | TRBV24-1 | . | 16 | CATSEAGTGGDQPQHF | TGTGCCACCAGTGAAGCCGGGACAGGGGGCGACCAGCCCCAGCATTTT
TRBD2 | TRBJ2-5 | TRBV11-1 | few | 18 | CASSMRRGAAEGSGTQYF | TGTGCCAGCAGCATGCGGCGGGGGGCAGCGGAGGGATCGGGGACCCAGTACTTC
. | TRBJ1-1 | TRBV12-3/TRBV12-4 | few | 13 | CASSFAPPLEAFF | TGTGCCAGCAGTTTCGCCCCGCCGCTTGAAGCTTTCTTT
TRBD2 | TRBJ2-1 | TRBV13 | . | 15 | CASSSTGLAYNEQFF | TGTGCCAGCAGCTCCACGGGACTAGCTTACAATGAGCAGTTCTTC